The 32 T cell receptor beta chains listed next were all sequenced from one sample in a study of somatic mutations in cytotoxic T cells in rheumatoid arthritis. Produced via immunoSEQ multiplex PCR; TCRdb's table is partial and in-frame only. Of tens of thousands of clones listed, roughly 80% were seen once; the top ten hold more than 3.5%. The specimen was CD8+ T cells sorted from blood. These receptors were obtained from an adult with rheumatoid arthritis.

The chain is built from TRBV18 and TRBJ2-2, with TRBD1 matching over 8 bases. Germline V lookup: CDR1 KGHSH, CDR2 LQKENI. V lost 0 bases and J lost 7; bases outside the gene matches: 10. CDR3 size: 17 residues. The CDR3 here is CASSPPVDRVGHGELFF. The CDR3 DNA is TGTGCCAGCTCACCACCGGTGGACAGGGTGGGACACGGGGAGCTGTTTTTT.

This clone was detected only a few times. This rearrangement joins TRBV6-5 to TRBJ1-1; D is ambiguous. Germline CDR1 reads MNHEY; CDR2 reads SVGAGI. V lost 2 bases to trimming and J lost 3 bases, with 13 bases between them. CDR3 length: 15 residues. CDR3 in amino acids: CASSYGPTLYTEAFF. The CDR3 DNA reads as TGTGCCAGCAGTTACGGCCCCACATTATACACTGAAGCTTTCTTT.

Remarks on this clone: The junction and the germline gene differ at one end; a read error may be behind it. The J gene is TRBJ2-1, the V gene TRBV7-7; no clear D gene. This CDR3 is 13 amino acids long. CDR1 and CDR2 from the germline V gene are SSHAT and FNYEAQ (reference sequence). In nucleotides, the CDR3 is TGTGCTAGCAGCTTACTCTTGGAAGGGGAGCAGTTCTTC. Protein product: CASSLLLEGEQFF. The full variable domain, its missing parts supplied by reference TRBV7-7 and TRBJ2-1, is GAGVSQSPRYKVTKRGQDVTLRCDPISSHATLYWYQQALGQGPEFLTYFNYEAQPDKSGLPSDRFSAERPEGSISTLTIQRTEQRDSAMYRCASSLLLEGEQFFGPGTRLTVL.

CDR3: CASSRPPYEQYF. The CDR3 DNA is TGTGCCAGCAGCCGCCCCCCATACGAGCAGTACTTC. This chain links TRBV7-9 with TRBJ2-7, with unresolved D. The CDR3 spans 12 residues. Per the germline V gene, CDR1 is SEHNR and CDR2 is FQNEAQ (reference sequence). Trimming stripped 5 bases from V and 4 bases from J, with 9 bases between.

This chain uses TRBV5-6 with TRBJ1-5; D may be TRBD1 (5 bases). The CDR3 has 15 residues. The ends were cut back, 6 bases at V and 2 bases at J, with 15 bases in the middle. Germline assignment: CDR1 SGHDT and CDR2 YYEEEE. The CDR3 loop is CASNWGGGGNQPQHF. CDR3 DNA: TGTGCCAGCAACTGGGGGGGTGGCGGCAATCAGCCCCAGCATTTT.

Turning to this clone: The same CDR3 is also encoded by other DNA sequences in this sample. The J gene is TRBJ2-4, the V gene TRBV27; possibly TRBD1 for D (6 bases). The CDR3 runs to 16 residues. The V and J ends lost 4 bases and 0 bases respectively, with 13 bases between them. CDR1 is MNHEY and CDR2 is SMNVEV in the germline V gene (reference sequence). The CDR3 region is CASSSRTVLAKNIQYF. The CDR3 DNA is TGTGCCAGCAGTTCCCGGACAGTACTAGCCAAAAACATTCAGTACTTC.

The chain uses TRBV27 and TRBJ2-6; unclear D gene. This CDR3 spans 15 amino acids. Per germline, CDR1 MNHEY and CDR2 SMNVEV (reference sequence). V lost 6 bases and J lost 3, with 12 bases in between. CDR3 sequence: CASSLMSGGANVLTF. The CDR3 DNA reads TGTGCCAGCAGCCTAATGAGTGGTGGGGCCAACGTCCTGACTTTC.

This chain joins TRBV19 and TRBJ1-4, with D possibly TRBD1 on 5 matching bases. The CDR3 spans 18 residues. Trimming left V 3 bases short and J 3 bases short, with 20 bases between. Germline-derived CDR1 and CDR2 are LNHDA and SQIVND (reference sequence). CDR3 nucleotides: TGTGCCAGTAGTATTAAGGGGCTATTTTCAAATGCTAATGAAAAACTGTTTTTT. Protein: CASSIKGLFSNANEKLFF.

V is TRBV13 and J is TRBJ2-5; no clear D. The CDR3 runs to 14 residues. Trimming shortened V by 4 bases and J by 5 bases, and 14 bases separated the two germline ends. CDR1 PRHDT and CDR2 FYEKMQ come from the germline V gene (reference sequence). This CDR3 is CASSSWARTETQYF. CDR3 coding DNA: TGTGCCAGCAGCTCCTGGGCCCGTACGGAGACCCAGTACTTC.

The chain links TRBV9 to TRBJ2-6, with 9 bases aligning to TRBD1. This CDR3 is 20 amino acids long. In germline, CDR1 is SGDLS, CDR2 YYNGEE. The V and J ends lost 3 bases and 1 base, in that order; junction bases with no gene match: 14. The CDR3 loop reads CASSGQQGAILVSGANVLTF. The CDR3 DNA is TGTGCCAGCAGCGGACAACAGGGGGCTATTCTTGTTTCTGGGGCCAACGTCCTGACTTTC.

The rearrangement links TRBV21-1 to TRBJ2-1; the table's D gene call, TRBD2, was not cross checked with the DNA. TRBV21-1 is marked as a pseudogene. The length of the CDR3 is 16 residues. CDR3 sequence: CASSKQRGRVEGEQFF. CDR3 DNA: TGTGCCAGCAGCAAACAGCGGGGGCGAGTTGAAGGTGAGCAGTTCTTC.

The gene calls are TRBV7-8 and TRBJ2-3; TRBD2 is a possible D gene (5 bases). The ends were cut back, 5 bases at V and 5 bases at J, with 14 bases in the middle. The CDR3 has 14 residues. Germline lookup yields CDR1 SGHVS and CDR2 FQNEAQ. CDR3 nucleotides: TGTGCCAGCAGCCCCCGGACTTCACAAGATACGCAGTATTTT. It encodes CASSPRTSQDTQYF.

This clone was detected once. The rearrangement joins TRBV5-1 to TRBJ2-7, with 7 nucleotides matching TRBD2. CDR1 and CDR2 from the germline V gene are SGHRS and YFSETQ. J lost 6 bases, V lost 2 bases, and 2 bases had no gene match. The CDR3 covers 12 residues. The CDR3: CASSLSGGEQYF. In DNA form, the CDR3 reads TGCGCCAGCAGCTTATCGGGGGGCGAGCAGTACTTC.

The gene calls are TRBV7-9 and TRBJ1-1, with D perhaps matching TRBD1 (5 bases). The germline V gene has CDR1 SEHNR and CDR2 FQNEAQ (reference sequence). This CDR3 is 15 amino acids long. Trimming removed 2 bases from V and 5 bases from J, with 15 bases in between. The CDR3 spells CASSLWQGAGTEAFF. DNA of the CDR3: TGTGCCAGCAGCTTATGGCAGGGAGCGGGGACTGAAGCTTTCTTT.

Only a few counts were recorded for this clone. The chain is built from TRBV4-1 and TRBJ1-1; D may be TRBD1 (5 bases). The CDR3 is 14 amino acids. V lost 3 bases, J lost 5 bases, and 13 bases lay in between. Germline V CDR1 and CDR2: MGHRA, YSYEKL. This CDR3 reads CASSQSGGRTEAFF. CDR3 nucleotide sequence: TGCGCCAGCAGCCAGTCGGGGGGTAGGACTGAAGCTTTCTTT.

This clone was seen a handful of times. The gene calls are TRBV10-3 and TRBJ2-2, with 7 bases lining up with TRBD1. The CDR3 runs 15 residues. J lost 0 bases, V lost 11 bases, and 9 bases had no gene match. Germline loops: CDR1 ENHRY, CDR2 SYGVKD. CDR3 nucleotide sequence: TGTGCCTCCTGGGGTCAGGGGGCGAACACCGGGGAGCTGTTTTTT. Its protein product is CASWGQGANTGELFF.

This clone was picked up one time. The V gene is TRBV7-6, the J gene TRBJ2-3; the D is unclear. V lost 3 bases, J lost 2 bases, and 21 bases lay in between. The CDR3 loop spans 18 amino acids. CDR1 and CDR2 (germline): SGHVS, FNYEAQ. The CDR3 spells CASSFGWALGKTTDTQYF. For the CDR3, the DNA is TGTGCCAGCAGCTTTGGGTGGGCCTTGGGGAAAACCACAGATACGCAGTATTTT.

V is TRBV2 and J is TRBJ2-7; no reliable D call. This CDR3 is 13 amino acids long. From germline, CDR1 is SNHLY and CDR2 FYNNEI. Between the trimmed V and J ends, which lost 3 bases and 2 bases, there was a span of 8 bases. CDR3 DNA sequence: TGTGCCAGCAGTGAGGGGTATCCCTACGAGCAGTACTTC. As protein: CASSEGYPYEQYF.

This chain joins TRBV4-1 and TRBJ2-2; D is possibly TRBD2 (5 bases). The CDR3 totals 16 residues. Germline loops: CDR1 MGHRA, CDR2 YSYEKL. Deletions cut 4 bases from V and 1 base from J, with 13 bases between. The CDR3 reads CASSLLQAVNTGELFF. In nucleotides, the CDR3 is TGCGCCAGCAGCCTACTACAAGCGGTGAACACCGGGGAGCTGTTTTTT.

CDR3 residues: CASRPGQGADEQFF. The CDR3 DNA sequence: TGTGCCAGCAGGCCGGGACAGGGGGCGGATGAGCAGTTCTTC. The chain has TRBV6-4 and TRBJ2-1; 12 bases match TRBD1. Trimming removed 6 bases from V and 8 bases from J; junction bases left unmatched: 5. This CDR3 is built from 14 residues. Germline values: CDR1 MRHNA, CDR2 SNTAGT.

The rearrangement uses TRBV6-1 and TRBJ2-3; 10 bases fit TRBD2. CDR3 length: 17 residues. In germline, CDR1 is MNHNS, CDR2 SASEGT. The V gene end was trimmed by 1 base and the J gene end by 2 bases; junction bases not matched to a gene: 6. The CDR3 DNA is TGTGCCAGCAGTGAAGGGGCTAGCGGGGGCTACACAGATACGCAGTATTTT. Translating gives CASSEGASGGYTDTQYF.

The chain employs TRBV19 and TRBJ1-5; TRBD1 agrees at 7 bases. CDR3 length equals 13 residues. CDR1 and CDR2 from the germline V gene are LNHDA and SQIVND (reference sequence). The V segment lost 5 bases and the J segment 7 bases; nucleotides outside the gene matches: 5. The DNA for the CDR3 is TGTGCCAGTAGTGGACAGGTGGAGCAGCCCCAGCATTTT. It is translated as CASSGQVEQPQHF. The full variable domain, completed using reference TRBV19 and TRBJ1-5, is DGGITQSPKYLFRKEGQNVTLSCEQNLNHDAMYWYRQDPGQGLRLIYYSQIVNDFQKGDIAEGYSVSREKKESFPLTVTSAQKNPTAFYLCASSGQVEQPQHFGDGTRLSIL.

This clone was counted only a few times. The rearrangement joins TRBV5-1 to TRBJ1-5; 11 bases fit TRBD1. J gave up 5 bases and V 0 bases, and 10 bases lay outside the gene matches. Per germline, CDR1 SGHRS and CDR2 YFSETQ. The CDR3 has 18 amino acids. The CDR3 is CASSLGTGGENGYQPQHF. The CDR3 coding sequence is TGCGCCAGCAGCTTGGGGACAGGGGGCGAAAATGGTTATCAGCCCCAGCATTTT.

A remark on this clone: One end of the junction fails to match germline, which may point to a read error. The V gene is TRBV27, the J gene TRBJ1-5; TRBD1 is a possible D gene (5 bases). Germline assignment: CDR1 MNHEY and CDR2 SMNVEV (reference sequence). This CDR3 is 16 amino acids long. The CDR3 DNA follows: TGTGCCAGCAGCTTATACGGGACGGACCTCAATCAGCCCCAGCATTTT. The encoded protein is CASSLYGTDLNQPQHF.

Only one count was recorded for this clone. The chain recombines TRBV19 with TRBJ2-4; D ambiguous. Germline CDR1 is LNHDA and CDR2 is SQIVND (reference sequence). The CDR3 sequence is 16 residues long. Trimming stripped 3 bases from V and 0 bases from J, with 12 bases between. The CDR3 is CASSMIGDLAKNIQYF. CDR3 nucleotide sequence: TGTGCCAGTAGTATGATAGGTGATCTAGCCAAAAACATTCAGTACTTC.

The chain carries TRBV11-2 and TRBJ2-1; D is perhaps TRBD2 (6 bases). V lost 1 base to trimming and J lost 7 bases, with 8 bases between them. This CDR3 comprises 13 residues. Per the germline V gene, CDR1 is SGHAT and CDR2 is FQNNGV. The CDR3 sequence is CASSLGAGNEQFF. Written as DNA, the CDR3 is TGTGCCAGCAGCTTAGGGGCGGGGAATGAGCAGTTCTTC.

This chain links TRBV7-3 with TRBJ2-7; possibly TRBD1 or TRBD2 for D (5 bases each). The CDR3 loop spans 16 amino acids. The germline V gene has CDR1 SGHTA and CDR2 FQGTGA. V was cut by 0 bases and J by 5 bases, with 17 bases left in between. The CDR3 loop reads CASSLTAGRAVNEQYF. The DNA of the CDR3 is TGTGCCAGCAGCTTAACGGCGGGCAGGGCTGTAAACGAGCAGTACTTC.

V is TRBV5-1 and J is TRBJ1-4; 9 bases map to TRBD1. CDR3 length: 16 amino acids. The V and J ends lost 3 bases and 3 bases, in that order; junction bases with no gene match: 6. The germline V gene has CDR1 SGHRS and CDR2 YFSETQ. Here the CDR3 DNA reads TGCGCCAGCAGCTCTCCGGGACAGGGTCCTAATGAAAAACTGTTTTTT. This sequence encodes CASSSPGQGPNEKLFF. The full variable domain, with the rest looked up from reference TRBV5-1 and TRBJ1-4, is KAGVTQTPRYLIKTRGQQVTLSCSPISGHRSVSWYQQTPGQGLQFLFEYFSETQRNKGNFPGRFSGRQFSNSRSEMNVSTLELGDSALYLCASSSPGQGPNEKLFFGSGTQLSVL.

The rearrangement uses TRBV4-3 and TRBJ2-7; D not certain. The CDR3 loop spans 16 amino acids. Germline loops: CDR1 LGHNA, CDR2 YSLEER. Trimming removed 0 bases from V and 1 base from J, with 13 bases in between. Here the CDR3 reads CASSQDITASSYEQYF. The CDR3 DNA reads TGCGCCAGCAGCCAAGATATCACAGCCTCATCCTACGAGCAGTACTTC.

This clone came up a few times. The chain carries TRBV6-6 and TRBJ2-1; perhaps TRBD1 as D (6 bases). V was shortened by 5 bases and J by 8 bases, with 7 bases between the two germline ends. Germline V lookup: CDR1 MNHNY, CDR2 SVGAGI (reference sequence). This CDR3 comprises 11 residues. DNA for the CDR3: TGTGCCAGCAGTGCAGGGGATGAGCAGTTCTTC. Encoded protein: CASSAGDEQFF.

The chain couples TRBV12-5 to TRBJ2-3; 12 positions agree with TRBD2. The CDR3 covers 18 residues. Trimming at V came to 1 base and at J to 5 bases, leaving 10 bases not matched to a gene. The V gene's germline CDR1 is LGHNT and CDR2 FRNRAP. CDR3 protein: CASGLGLAGGTRQDTQYF. The CDR3, as DNA: TGTGCTAGTGGTTTGGGGCTAGCGGGGGGGACCCGGCAAGATACGCAGTATTTT.

This clone was found a few times. This chain joins TRBV4-2 and TRBJ2-7; a weak D match, TRBD2 (6 bases). This CDR3 has 14 residues. Germline CDR1 is LGHNA and CDR2 is YNFKEQ. Trimming shortened V by 2 bases and J by 3 bases, and 11 bases separated the two germline ends. CDR3 coding DNA: TGTGCCAGCAGCCAATCCTGGGGGGACTACGAGCAGTACTTC. This codes for CASSQSWGDYEQYF.